This TCR beta chain stems from a study of blood T cell repertoires in COVID-19. Across the whole study: Nucleic acid was either cDNA or gDNA, and it came from T cells, B-cell-depleted T cells, or PBMCs.

As handled by the study authors: How many nucleated cells were present was estimated from reference gene primer amplification. Sequencing used immunoSEQ multiplex PCR; TCRdb keeps in-frame clones, though not all of them. The D gene and trimming were derived from the DNA, and the V and J assignments and clone size from that table. The sample yields more than 150,000 clones, 82% seen once. Participants' reported clinical history set cohort assignment. This CDR3 is built from 16 residues. V was pared by 4 bases and J by 4 bases, with 17 bases between. CDR1 and CDR2 (germline): LNHDA, SQIVND (reference sequence).

The receptor comes from a man aged 35 to 55 who had recovered from COVID-19. The chain couples TRBV19 to TRBJ1-3, with a possible D match to TRBD1 (6 bases). The source material was PBMCs or T cells enriched from blood (not recorded which). The CDR3 bases are TGTGCCAGTAGTACCGCAGGGGTGACAGAAGGAAACACCATATATTTT. This gives the protein CASSTAGVTEGNTIYF.